Below, 29 T cell receptor delta chains from the same sample are listed, as sequenced in a study of gamma-delta T cells after stem cell transplantation. TCRdb processed the RT-PCR reads again with the CATT caller. The data show 2,800 or so delta-chain clones, with about 5% seen just once and roughly 11% held by the top ten. The specimen was gamma-delta T cells. The source of these receptors is a human donor. It is not recorded whose cells these are; they may come from a transplant donor.

The table lists this clone with a few counts. This likely reflects a read error, since a far larger clone is one base away. This sequence joins TRDV2 and TRDJ1; TRDD3 might be the D (6 bases). Deletions cut 0 bases from V and 3 bases from J, with 28 bases between. This CDR3 spans 20 amino acids. Germline loops: CDR1 GEAIGNYY, CDR2 EKD. CDR3 sequence: CACDTMELGEGVIRADKLIF. Written as DNA, the CDR3 is TGTGCCTGTGACACCATGGAACTTGGGGAAGGGGTGATACGGGCCGATAAACTCATCTTT.

Relative to its sample, this clone is medium-sized (0.01 to 0.1%). The identical CDR3 is also encoded by other nucleotide sequences in the sample. The J gene is TRDJ3, the V gene TRDV2, with 13 bases lining up with TRDD3. Germline V gives CDR1 GEAIGNYY, CDR2 EKD. V shed 3 bases, J shed 0 bases, and the junction held 13 bases outside the gene matches. There are 22 residues in the CDR3. CDR3 sequence (DNA): TGTGCCTGTGACCCTTTTACTGGGGGATACGGAGAGAGCTCCTGGGACACCCGACAGATGTTTTTC. It translates to CACDPFTGGYGESSWDTRQMFF.

This clone is deemed medium-sized. The same CDR3 also results from other DNA sequences found in this sample. The chain couples TRDV2 to TRDJ3; D call uncertain. Deletions cut 3 bases from V and 4 bases from J, with 18 bases between. The CDR3 is 18 amino acids. Germline V lookup: CDR1 GEAIGNYY, CDR2 EKD. In DNA form, the CDR3 reads TGTGCCTGTGACCTAGCGCAGGGACGAACTTGGGACACCCGACAGATGTTTTTC. It codes for CACDLAQGRTWDTRQMFF.

This clone has more than one count but fewer than ten. The junction shows a germline mismatch at one end, possibly a read error. The chain employs TRDV2 and TRDJ1; TRDD3 matches 13 bases. Germline lookup yields CDR1 GEAIGNYY and CDR2 EKD. The CDR3 is 22 residues long. The CDR3 reads CACDTVPTGGYAGDGYTDKLTF. The CDR3 DNA follows: TGTGCCTGTGACACCGTTCCTACTGGGGGATACGCGGGAGATGGGTACACCGATAAACTCACCTTT.

The V and J genes are TRDV2 and TRDJ1, with 8 bases lining up with TRDD3. Germline trimming cut 4 bases from V and 0 bases from J; bases unmatched to any gene: 6. This CDR3 is built from 15 residues. The germline V gene has CDR1 GEAIGNYY and CDR2 EKD. CDR3 in amino acids: CACDSTGGHTDKLIF. Written as DNA, the CDR3 is TGTGCCTGTGATTCTACTGGGGGTCACACCGATAAACTCATCTTT.

Points on this clone: A read error likely explains this, since a far larger clone differs by one base. The identical CDR3 is also encoded by other nucleotide sequences in the sample. The gene calls are TRDV2 and TRDJ1, with 8 bases matching TRDD3. From germline, CDR1 is GEAIGNYY and CDR2 EKD. The CDR3 is 19 amino acids. The CDR3 here is CACDTVFTGGLRGTDKLIF. The CDR3 bases are TGTGCCTGTGACACAGTGTTTACTGGGGGCCTCCGGGGCACCGATAAGCTCATCTTT.

This clone turned up a few times. This likely stems from a read error, as it lies one base from a far larger clone. Other DNA sequences within the sample encode an identical CDR3. This rearrangement joins TRDV2 to TRDJ1; TRDD3 might be the D (5 bases). Germline values: CDR1 GEAIGNYY, CDR2 EKD. The CDR3 runs to 15 residues. The CDR3 spells CACDTVGKYTDKLIF. The CDR3 nucleotides are TGTGCATGTGACACCGTGGGGAAGTACACCGATAAACTCATCTTT.

This clone was picked up a small number of times. A much larger clone is a single base away; this may be a read error. The sample contains more than one DNA sequence encoding this CDR3. The chain carries TRDV2 and TRDJ1; 8 bases align to TRDD3. Germline V gene data show CDR1 as GEAIGNYY and CDR2 as EKD. V trimming: 1 base; J trimming: 11 bases; junction bases outside the gene matches: 17. The CDR3 spans 16 residues. The CDR3 coding sequence is TGTGCCTGTGACACTCTGGGGGACCGGGAGGTGCGTAAGCTCATCTTT. Its protein is CACDTLGDREVRKLIF.

This clone was observed a handful of times. A far bigger clonotype differs at one base, so this is likely a read error. The CDR3 DNA reads as TGTGCCTGTGGCACTGCGGTCCCCAGCTCCTGGGACACCCGACAGATGTTTTTC. Residues: CACGTAVPSSWDTRQMFF. J is TRDJ3 and V is TRDV2; unclear D gene. The germline gives CDR1 GEAIGNYY, CDR2 EKD. V lost 5 bases to trimming and J lost 0 bases, with 16 bases between them. CDR3 length equals 18 residues.

In this sample, this clone turned up a few times. Since a far larger clone is one base different, this is likely a read error. The rearrangement links TRDV2 to TRDJ1; 7 bases map to TRDD3. Germline V gives CDR1 GEAIGNYY, CDR2 EKD. The CDR3 loop spans 15 amino acids. V shed 2 bases, J shed 1 base, and the junction held 6 bases outside the gene matches. CDR3 sequence: CACDKVGESTDKLIF. For the CDR3, the DNA is TGTGCCTGTGACAAGGTGGGGGAAAGCACCGATAAACTCATCTTT.

This clone was detected a few times. A far larger clone is off by one base, so a read error is likely. This chain links TRDV2 with TRDJ1; 11 positions match TRDD3. The germline V gene has CDR1 GEAIGNYY and CDR2 EKD. This CDR3 has 16 residues. The CDR3 is CACDTVGGYASDKPIF. For the CDR3, the DNA is TGTGCCTGTGACACCGTTGGGGGATACGCTTCCGATAAACCCATCTTT.

This clone was detected only a few times. A far larger clone is just one base off, so this is likely a read error. The sample holds other DNA sequences that translate to the same CDR3. The rearrangement joins TRDV2 to TRDJ1, with 10 bases identical to TRDD3. CDR1 GEAIGNYY and CDR2 EKD come from the germline V gene. There are 15 residues in the CDR3. This chain's CDR3 is CACDTLGDKTDKLIF. The CDR3 nucleotides read TGTGCCTGCGACACCCTGGGGGATAAGACCGATAAACTCATCTTT.

Of note for this clone: A single base is all that separates this from a far larger clone, so a read error is likely. This chain joins TRDV2 and TRDJ1, with 12 bases aligning to TRDD3. The CDR3 is 18 residues long. Germline V gene lookup returns CDR1 GEAIGNYY and CDR2 EKD. The CDR3 loop reads CARDTAANWGIQGDKLIF. The CDR3 nucleotides are TGTGCCCGTGACACCGCTGCGAACTGGGGGATACAAGGCGATAAACTCATCTTT.

This clone turned up a few times. The protein TCRdb gives is from a much larger clone and does not agree with this DNA's translation at residue 4, likely a read error; the protein shown here comes from the DNA. The chain joins TRDV2 to TRDJ1, with D possibly TRDD3 on 6 matching bases. The CDR3 is 19 amino acids. The germline CDR1 and CDR2 sequences are GEAIGNYY and EKD. For the CDR3, the DNA is TGTGCCTGTGGCACCGTGTCTACGTTGGGGGGGCTGTACACCGATAAACTCATCTTT. It specifies CACGTVSTLGGLYTDKLIF.

This clone was seen a few times. A single base is all that separates this from a far larger clone, so a read error is likely. This sample also contains other DNA sequences that code for the same CDR3. The chain couples TRDV2 to TRDJ1, with 8 bases fitting TRDD3. This CDR3 contains 15 residues. From germline, CDR1 is GEAIGNYY and CDR2 EKD. As DNA, the CDR3 is TGTGCCTGTGACGTCCTGGGGGAGAACACTGATAAACTCATCTTT. It codes for CACDVLGENTDKLIF.

This clone showed up just a few times. The chain uses TRDV1 and TRDJ1, with a tentative D call TRDD3 (5 bases). CDR3 length equals 20 residues. Germline V gene sequence: CDR1 TSWWSYY, CDR2 QGS. Trimming took off 1 base at V and 1 base at J, with 25 bases between the two ends. CDR3 residues: CALGEPPFVGTQVGTDKLIF. The CDR3 coding sequence is TGTGCTCTTGGGGAACCCCCTTTTGTGGGGACCCAGGTGGGCACCGATAAACTCATCTTT.

Only a few counts were recorded for this clone. A far larger clone is one base from this, pointing to a likely read error. In the same sample, other DNA sequences code for this CDR3. The chain uses TRDV2 and TRDJ3, with 10 bases identical to TRDD3. Germline V gene data show CDR1 as GEAIGNYY and CDR2 as EKD. CDR3 length: 20 residues. CDR3 region: CACDTGGTGGLSWDTRQMFF. CDR3 nucleotide sequence: TGTGCCTGTGACACCGGAGGTACTGGGGGATTAAGCTGGGACACCCGGCAGATGTTTTTC.

In its sample, this clone was seen a few times. TCRdb lists the protein of a much larger clone for this DNA, which differs at residue 13, so this is likely a read error; the protein given here is translated from the DNA itself. The CDR3 region is CACDTVSLGDRRCTDKLIF. The CDR3 nucleotides read TGTGCCTGTGACACCGTGTCGCTGGGGGATAGACGGTGTACCGATAAACTCATCTTT. The gene calls are TRDV2 and TRDJ1, with TRDD3 matching 10 bases. Unmatched junction bases numbered 14, after V lost 0 bases and J lost 2 bases. Germline V lookup: CDR1 GEAIGNYY, CDR2 EKD. The CDR3 has 19 amino acids.

Relative to its sample, this clone is medium-sized. The chain uses TRDV2 and TRDJ3, with 12 bases matching TRDD3. Trimming removed 0 bases from V and 0 bases from J; junction bases left unmatched: 11. Germline V CDR1 and CDR2: GEAIGNYY, EKD. CDR3 length: 22 residues. CDR3 coding DNA: TGTGCCTGTGACACCATACTGGGGGATACCAGTGGGAGCTCCTGGGACACCCGACAGATGTTTTTC. Translating gives CACDTILGDTSGSSWDTRQMFF.

This chain uses TRDV2 with TRDJ1; 11 bases map to TRDD3. Germline assignment: CDR1 GEAIGNYY and CDR2 EKD. V shed 3 bases, J shed 2 bases, and the junction held 4 bases outside the gene matches. The CDR3 spans 15 residues. CDR3 sequence (DNA): TGTGCCTGTGACCTACTGGGGGATAAGACCGATAAACTCATCTTT. Translating gives CACDLLGDKTDKLIF.

Points on this clone: A far larger clone is only one base removed, so a read error is likely. The sample has other DNA sequences that encode this CDR3 too. The chain couples TRDV2 to TRDJ1, with 9 bases lining up with TRDD3. The CDR3 is 16 amino acids. Germline lookup yields CDR1 GEAIGNYY and CDR2 EKD. CDR3 residues: CACDTVGAGGSDKLIF. The CDR3 DNA reads as TGTGCCTGTGACACCGTGGGCGCTGGGGGATCCGATAAGCTCATCTTT.

In its sample, this clone was seen a few times. Possible read error: a much larger clone is one base away. V gene TRDV2 combines with J gene TRDJ1, with 7 bases fitting TRDD2. The CDR3 is made up of 20 amino acids. CDR1 GEAIGNYY and CDR2 EKD come from the germline V gene. CDR3 nucleotides: TGTGCCTGTGACCTACGCCTTCCTTTGGGGCTGATTCCTAAAACCGATAAACTCACCTTT. It yields the protein CACDLRLPLGLIPKTDKLTF.

Comments on this clone: The germline gene is not matched at one end of the junction; a read error may be the cause. This chain connects TRDV2 to TRDJ3; TRDD3 matches at 8 bases. The germline V gene has CDR1 GEAIGNYY and CDR2 EKD. The CDR3 covers 14 residues. DNA of the CDR3: TGCTCTGGGGGACCCTCCTGGGACACCCGACAGATGTTTTTC. It is translated as CSGGPSWDTRQMFF.

On this clone itself: It is likely a read error: a sequence one base away is far more abundant. Other DNA sequences in the sample encode the same CDR3. J is TRDJ3 and V is TRDV2; possibly TRDD3 for D (5 bases). Germline CDR1 and CDR2: GEAIGNYY and EKD. The CDR3 is 18 residues long. This CDR3 is CACDTAVPSSWDTRQMFF. The CDR3, as DNA: TGTGCCTGTGACACTGCGGTCCCCAGCTCCTGGGACACACGACAGATGTTTTTC.

V and J are TRDV2 and TRDJ3, with 7 positions matching TRDD3. V trimming: 1 base; J trimming: 0 bases; junction bases outside the gene matches: 5. Germline CDR1 is GEAIGNYY and CDR2 is EKD. CDR3 length: 18 residues. The DNA for the CDR3 is TGTGCCTGTGACACGGGATGGGGGAGCTCCTGGGACACCCGACAGATGTTTTTC. Translating it yields CACDTGWGSSWDTRQMFF.

This clone was detected only once. The chain joins TRDV2 to TRDJ1, with TRDD3 identical over 7 bases. The CDR3 runs to 25 residues. Losses at the gene ends were 3 bases for V and 0 bases for J; bases not matched to a gene: 36. CDR1 and CDR2 (germline): GEAIGNYY, EKD. CDR3 protein: CACDPLGSESPMGYIPPAHTDKLIF. DNA of the CDR3: TGTGCCTGTGACCCCCTGGGGTCCGAGTCCCCGATGGGATACATCCCGCCGGCACACACCGATAAACTCATCTTT.

This clone was detected only a few times. A read error may explain this, as a much larger clone is one base away. The rearrangement joins TRDV2 to TRDJ1, with TRDD3 as a possible D gene (6 bases). Germline assignment: CDR1 GEAIGNYY and CDR2 EKD. This CDR3 has 15 residues. V was shortened by 0 bases and J by 3 bases, with 13 bases between the two germline ends. The DNA of the CDR3 is TGTGCCTGTGACACCGTGGGGGCCAAATCCGATAAACTCATCTTT. Translated, it gives CACDTVGAKSDKLIF.

On this clone itself: This may be a read error, as it is one base from a much larger clone. Other DNA sequences of this sample code for an identical CDR3. The chain combines TRDV2 with TRDJ1, with D possibly being TRDD3 (5 bases). Germline CDR1 is GEAIGNYY and CDR2 is EKD. The CDR3 is 18 amino acids. V lost 0 bases, J lost 3 bases, and 22 bases lay in between. CDR3 bases: TGTGCCTGTGACACCGTGCAGACGGGGGGTAGGTCCGCCGATAAACTCATCTTT. Its protein is CACDTVQTGGRSADKLIF.

This clone has only a few counts. A read error is possible here, since a much larger clone lies one base away. The genes are TRDV2 and TRDJ1; unclear D gene. The length of the CDR3 is 18 residues. Trimming shortened V by 3 bases and J by 1 base, and 23 bases separated the two germline ends. Germline CDR1 reads GEAIGNYY; CDR2 reads EKD. The CDR3 region is CACDAVSAKRFSTDKLIF. CDR3 in DNA: TGTGCCTGTGACGCCGTCTCTGCCAAACGTTTTAGCACCGATAAACTCATCTTT.